Shown below are 17 T cell receptor beta chains from a single sample sequenced in a study of T-cell memory formation after mild COVID-19. TCRdb reprocessed the 5' RACE reads via MiXCR and lists one record per CDR3 protein. Among fewer than 250,000 distinct CDR3 sequences listed, about 10% were seen once. The sequenced sample was PBMCs or a T cell subset sorted from them (not recorded which). Every receptor here comes from a man aged 18 to 30 who had mild COVID-19 (a few samples of this study predate the infection). Cell type and time point are not known.

The rearrangement joins TRBV3-1 to TRBJ1-3; D remains unclear. The CDR3 runs 13 residues. V gave up 1 base and J gave up 4 bases, with 5 bases separating them. Germline V gene lookup returns CDR1 LGHDT and CDR2 YNNKEL (reference sequence). As DNA, the CDR3 is TGTGCCAGCAGCCAAGGACAAGGAAACACCATATATTTT. This sequence encodes CASSQGQGNTIYF.

In this sample, this clonotype turned up a few times. One junction end disagrees with the germline gene, perhaps due to a read error. The chain links TRBV5-1 to TRBJ1-6; D not certain. CDR3 length equals 15 residues. From germline, CDR1 is SGHRS and CDR2 YFSETQ. The DNA for the CDR3 is TGCGCCAGCAGCTTGGCCGGGGTTCATAACTCACCCCTCCACTTT. Translating it yields CASSLAGVHNSPLHF. Drawing the rest from reference TRBV5-1 and TRBJ1-6, the complete variable domain is KAGVTQTPRYLIKTRGQQVTLSCSPISGHRSVSWYQQTPGQGLQFLFEYFSETQRNKGNFPGRFSGRQFSNSRSEMNVSTLELGDSALYLCASSLAGVHNSPLHFGNGTRLTVT.

In this sample, this clonotype turned up a few times. The rearrangement uses TRBV4-3 and TRBJ2-1, with TRBD2 matching 9 bases. The CDR3 loop spans 15 amino acids. The J segment lost 10 bases and the V segment lost 0 bases, leaving 7 bases of the junction unmatched. Germline V gene lookup returns CDR1 LGHNA and CDR2 YSLEER. CDR3 sequence: CASSQDRLAGPEQFF. Here the CDR3 DNA reads TGCGCCAGCAGCCAAGACCGGCTAGCGGGACCCGAGCAGTTCTTC.

This clonotype was counted ten times or more. The rearrangement uses TRBV11-2 and TRBJ2-7, with D perhaps TRBD1 (6 bases). Trimming removed 4 bases at V and 0 bases at J, with 7 bases between. Germline CDR1 and CDR2: SGHAT and FQNNGV. The CDR3 has 13 amino acids. The CDR3 spells CASSWDNSYEQYF. The CDR3 coding sequence is TGTGCCAGCAGCTGGGACAACTCCTACGAGCAGTACTTC.

The genes are TRBV29-1 and TRBJ2-6; 7 bases are shared with TRBD1. Germline CDR1 is SQVTM and CDR2 is ANQGSEA. The V gene end was trimmed by 6 bases and the J gene end by 0 bases; junction bases not matched to a gene: 5. The CDR3 is 15 residues long. CDR3 in amino acids: CSVMGQNSGANVLTF. CDR3 DNA sequence: TGCAGCGTGATGGGACAGAACTCTGGGGCCAACGTCCTGACTTTC.

There are many counts of this clonotype. The CDR3 region is CASSLNTGWTGELFF. The DNA of the CDR3 is TGTGCCAGCAGCTTAAATACGGGCTGGACCGGGGAGCTGTTTTTT. This rearrangement joins TRBV7-2 to TRBJ2-2; D remains unclear. Germline CDR1 and CDR2: SGHTA and FQGNSA. The CDR3 length is 15 residues. V lost 2 bases, J lost 5 bases, and 12 bases lay in between.

This chain links TRBV10-1 with TRBJ1-4; D not resolved. CDR1 is WNHNN, CDR2 SYGVQD, per germline (reference sequence). This CDR3 is 15 amino acids long. V dropped 4 bases and J dropped 0 bases, with 9 bases sitting between them. The CDR3 here is CASSVFLATNEKLFF. The CDR3 DNA is TGCGCCAGCAGTGTCTTTCTAGCAACTAATGAAAAACTGTTTTTT.

Only a few counts were recorded for this clonotype. The V and J genes are TRBV12-3 or TRBV12-4 and TRBJ1-1, with 7 bases that match TRBD1. This CDR3 has 13 amino acids. The ends lost 3 bases at V and 11 bases at J; junction bases unmatched: 9. The CDR3: CASSFQQTGRAFF. CDR3 bases: TGTGCCAGCAGTTTTCAACAGACAGGGCGGGCTTTCTTT.

This sequence joins TRBV6-5 and TRBJ2-7; TRBD1 matches 7 bases. Germline CDR1 MNHEY, CDR2 SVGAGI. Trimming took 5 bases from V and 6 from J; bases not matched to a gene: 10. The CDR3 is made up of 14 amino acids. The CDR3 DNA reads TGTGCCAGCAGTACCCGACAGGGTAGCCTCGAGCAGTACTTC. Its protein product is CASSTRQGSLEQYF.

The chain links TRBV20-1 to TRBJ2-3; D not certain. Trimming shortened V by 7 bases and J by 5 bases, and 13 bases separated the two germline ends. CDR1 DFQATT and CDR2 SNEGSKA come from the germline V gene (reference sequence). This CDR3 contains 12 residues. In DNA, the CDR3 is TGCAGTGTAAGGGTAGTCGTAGATACGCAGTATTTT. This sequence encodes CSVRVVVDTQYF.

In this sample, this clonotype turned up a few times. The chain joins TRBV5-1 to TRBJ1-1, with 9 bases fitting TRBD1. CDR1 is SGHRS and CDR2 is YFSETQ in the germline V gene. The CDR3 spans 15 residues. J was trimmed by 3 bases and V by 6 bases; bases with no gene match: 9. Here the CDR3 DNA reads TGCGCCAGCACGGGGACAGGGAATTCTGACACTGAAGCTTTCTTT. Translation gives CASTGTGNSDTEAFF.

The table lists this clonotype with a few counts. The J gene is TRBJ2-5, the V gene TRBV7-9, with D perhaps being TRBD1 or TRBD2 (5 bases each). The V end lost 6 bases, the J end lost 0 bases, and 14 bases lay between the germline ends. Germline V lookup: CDR1 SEHNR, CDR2 FQNEAQ (reference sequence). This CDR3 is built from 15 residues. The CDR3 spells CASSFGTVYQETQYF. The CDR3 region has the DNA TGTGCCAGCAGTTTTGGGACGGTGTACCAAGAGACCCAGTACTTC.

The chain has TRBV9 and TRBJ2-3; 9 bases are shared with TRBD2. Looked up from germline, CDR1 is SGDLS and CDR2 is YYNGEE. J gave up 4 bases and V 0 bases, and 6 bases lay outside the gene matches. The CDR3 length is 16 residues. CDR3 residues: CASSVGGLAGSDTQYF. CDR3 DNA: TGTGCCAGCAGCGTAGGAGGGCTAGCGGGGTCAGATACGCAGTATTTT.

This clonotype was counted only a few times. The chain has TRBV7-2 and TRBJ2-7, with TRBD2 matching 13 bases. J lost 4 bases, V lost 5 bases, and 2 bases had no gene match. From germline, CDR1 is SGHTA and CDR2 FQGNSA. This CDR3 comprises 14 residues. CDR3 in amino acids: CASSRLAGGYEQYV. The CDR3 region has the DNA TGTGCCAGCAGCCGACTAGCGGGGGGATACGAGCAGTACGTC.

In nucleotides, the CDR3 is TGTGCCAGCAGTTCCCCCGGGGTACCTTATCAGCCCCAGCATTTT. Translation gives CASSSPGVPYQPQHF. The chain employs TRBV2 and TRBJ1-5; no clear D gene. Germline CDR1 reads SNHLY; CDR2 reads FYNNEI. The CDR3 runs to 15 residues. Between the trimmed V and J ends, which lost 5 bases and 5 bases, there was a span of 16 bases.

CDR3 in amino acids: CASSQLAGGPNEQFF. Here the CDR3 DNA reads TGTGCCAGCAGTCAACTAGCGGGGGGCCCCAATGAGCAGTTCTTC. The rearrangement joins TRBV6-6 to TRBJ2-1; TRBD2 matches at 12 bases. Germline lookup yields CDR1 MNHNY and CDR2 SVGAGI (reference sequence). The CDR3 length is 15 residues. The junction had 5 bases not matched to a gene; V was cut back by 5 bases and J by 6 bases.

This clonotype was observed a few times. The V call is TRBV18, the J call TRBJ2-5, with D unresolved. With 6 bases removed from V and 1 base from J, the gap between germline ends came to 12 bases. Germline V gene lookup returns CDR1 KGHSH and CDR2 LQKENI. This CDR3 has 14 residues. The CDR3 spells CASSRQALQETQYF. DNA of the CDR3: TGTGCCAGCTCTCGACAAGCGCTCCAAGAGACCCAGTACTTC.